This T cell receptor beta chain is from a study of T-cell reconstitution after alpha-beta-depleted transplantation in children. Per the germline V gene, CDR1 is LGHNA and CDR2 is YSLEER. The CDR3 has 19 amino acids. The germline V and J ends were trimmed by 0 bases and 4 bases, with 23 bases remaining between them. Using unique molecular identifiers, the investigators prepared the TCRbeta library. TCRdb reprocessed the PCR reads via MiXCR and lists one record per CDR3 protein. The data contain about 1,000,000 distinct CDR3 sequences, under 30% of them seen just once; the ten biggest clones take up 28%.

V and J are TRBV4-3 and TRBJ2-3; D remains unclear. Source: PBMCs, mostly from graft donor cells, taken 360 days after TCRalphabeta/CD19-depleted stem cell transplant. The TCR comes from a boy in the first two years of life who had a stem cell transplant for SCID, so the T cells may come from the graft donor. CDR3 bases: TGCGCCAGCAGCCAAGAGGCCCCAGCAACCTTCCTCAGTCCAGATACGCAGTATTTT. It translates to CASSQEAPATFLSPDTQYF.